Listed here are 32 T cell receptor beta chains from one sample, sequenced in a study of beta chain features in type 1 diabetes. Expressed TCRB transcripts were sequenced after all isolated RNA was converted to cDNA. Clones were read by immunoSEQ multiplex PCR, and TCRdb kept only the in-frame ones, dropping some. The table records roughly 310,000 clones, 8% to 13% of them present only once. The specimen was naive CD4+ T cells from blood. These receptors originate from a woman aged 25 to 39 in good health.

The chain combines TRBV4-2 with TRBJ2-3; 14 bases fit TRBD2. V gave up 1 base and J gave up 1 base; unmatched junction bases: 7. Germline assignment: CDR1 LGHNA and CDR2 YNFKEQ. The CDR3 runs to 19 residues. CDR3 loop: CASSQAGTSGSERTDTQYF. In DNA form, the CDR3 reads TGTGCCAGCAGCCAAGCTGGGACTAGCGGGAGTGAGCGCACAGATACGCAGTATTTT.

This clone was seen more than once but under ten times. The V and J genes are TRBV7-2 and TRBJ2-5, with TRBD1 matching 8 bases. The CDR3 consists of 13 residues. The V gene's germline CDR1 is SGHTA and CDR2 FQGNSA. J lost 4 bases, V lost 10 bases, and 8 bases had no gene match. The CDR3: CATKLGTGETQYF. The DNA of the CDR3 is TGTGCCACAAAGCTCGGGACAGGAGAGACCCAGTACTTC. Drawing the rest from reference TRBV7-2 and TRBJ2-5, the complete variable domain is GAGVSQSPSNKVTEKGKDVELRCDPISGHTALYWYRQSLGQGLEFLIYFQGNSAPDKSGLPSDRFSAERTGGSVSTLTIQRTQQEDSAVYLCATKLGTGETQYFGPGTRLLVL.

Only a few counts were recorded for this clone. The gene calls are TRBV29-1 and TRBJ2-5; D not certain. The V gene lost 7 bases and the J gene lost 0 bases, with 9 bases spanning the gap. The CDR3 contains 12 residues. Germline values: CDR1 SQVTM, CDR2 ANQGSEA. This CDR3 reads CSARDNQETQYF. The CDR3 DNA sequence: TGCAGCGCCAGAGACAACCAAGAGACCCAGTACTTC.

This chain links TRBV7-9 with TRBJ2-2, with 9 bases that match TRBD2. The CDR3 spans 18 residues. The trim removed 5 bases at V and 1 base at J, leaving 11 bases unmatched. From germline, CDR1 is SEHNR and CDR2 FQNEAQ (reference sequence). CDR3 bases: TGTGCCAGCAGCCTCACCGGCCTAGCGGGACTGAACACCGGGGAGCTGTTTTTT. Translated: CASSLTGLAGLNTGELFF.

This clone was counted only a few times. The genes are TRBV28 and TRBJ2-3; 13 bases are a match to TRBD2. CDR1 and CDR2 from the germline V gene are MDHEN and SYDVKM. The V segment lost 4 bases and the J segment 4 bases; nucleotides outside the gene matches: 2. The length of the CDR3 is 15 residues. The CDR3 reads CASSWTSGSADTQYF. DNA for the CDR3: TGTGCCAGCAGTTGGACTAGCGGGAGTGCAGATACGCAGTATTTT.

The chain is built from TRBV6-5 and TRBJ2-7; tentatively, D is TRBD1 (5 bases). Germline assignment: CDR1 MNHEY and CDR2 SVGAGI. This CDR3 is built from 14 residues. V was pared by 2 bases and J by 0 bases, with 8 bases between. The CDR3 sequence is CASSYLDNSYEQYF. CDR3 nucleotides: TGTGCCAGCAGTTACCTGGACAACTCCTACGAGCAGTACTTC.

J is TRBJ2-2 and V is TRBV9, with 11 bases identical to TRBD2. The CDR3 is made up of 19 amino acids. Germline trimming cut 0 bases from V and 5 bases from J; bases unmatched to any gene: 12. Germline CDR1 is SGDLS and CDR2 is YYNGEE. The CDR3 sequence is CASSVAFGSGRAGTGELFF. Here the CDR3 DNA reads TGTGCCAGCAGCGTAGCTTTTGGTAGCGGGAGGGCCGGGACCGGGGAGCTGTTTTTT.

The rearrangement links TRBV5-1 to TRBJ2-5; tentative D call: TRBD2 (5 bases). Trimming shortened V by 0 bases and J by 7 bases, and 10 bases separated the two germline ends. This CDR3 region has 13 residues. Germline V gene sequence: CDR1 SGHRS, CDR2 YFSETQ. The CDR3 sequence is CASSLVLEGTQYF. Here the CDR3 DNA reads TGCGCCAGCAGCTTGGTACTCGAGGGGACCCAGTACTTC.

The rearrangement joins TRBV30 to TRBJ2-1; TRBD2 agrees at 11 bases. CDR3 length: 17 amino acids. Germline lookup yields CDR1 GTSNPN and CDR2 SVGIG (reference sequence). Trimming took 1 base from V and 9 from J; bases not matched to a gene: 14. CDR3 sequence reads: CAWSAAPISGRAFEQFF. The CDR3 DNA sequence: TGTGCCTGGAGTGCTGCACCCATTAGCGGGAGGGCCTTTGAGCAGTTCTTC. The complete variable domain, with remaining parts taken from reference TRBV30 and TRBJ2-1, reads SQTIHQWPATLVQPVGSPLSLECTVEGTSNPNLYWYRQAAGRGLQLLFYSVGIGQISSEVPQNLSASRPQDRQFILSSKKLLLSDSGFYLCAWSAAPISGRAFEQFFGPGTRLTVL.

The V call is TRBV5-4, the J call TRBJ2-7; 16 bases are shared with TRBD2. Trimming removed 0 bases from V and 9 bases from J; junction bases left unmatched: 3. Germline V gene data show CDR1 as SGHNT and CDR2 as YYREEE (reference sequence). The CDR3 totals 15 residues. This chain's CDR3 is CASSLGGLAGGPQYF. CDR3 DNA sequence: TGTGCCAGCAGCTTGGGGGGACTAGCGGGAGGGCCGCAGTACTTC.

This clone was observed a few times. The CDR3 DNA sequence: TGTGCCAGCAGCTTAGCGGGGACAGGGGGATTCAATCAGCCCCAGCATTTT. Protein: CASSLAGTGGFNQPQHF. The genes are TRBV7-9 and TRBJ1-5; 11 nucleotides align to TRBD1. V shed 0 bases and J 3 bases; nucleotides not matched to a gene: 4. Per germline, CDR1 SEHNR and CDR2 FQNEAQ (reference sequence). The CDR3 loop spans 17 amino acids.

The table lists this clone with a few counts. Other DNA sequences in the sample encode the same CDR3. The rearrangement uses TRBV5-4 and TRBJ1-1, with TRBD1 identical over 10 bases. Germline CDR1 SGHNT, CDR2 YYREEE (reference sequence). V lost 4 bases and J lost 3; bases outside the gene matches: 3. The CDR3 has 14 residues. Written as DNA, the CDR3 is TGTGCCAGCAGCACCGGACAGGGGGACACTGAAGCTTTCTTT. As protein: CASSTGQGDTEAFF.

The chain has TRBV6-1 and TRBJ2-2, with TRBD1 matching 7 bases. V lost 3 bases, J lost 5 bases, and 9 bases stayed unmatched. The CDR3 runs 16 residues. Germline lookup yields CDR1 MNHNS and CDR2 SASEGT. As DNA, the CDR3 is TGTGCCAGCAGTGAGCTAGAGGGGGCAGATACCGGGGAGCTGTTTTTT. This sequence encodes CASSELEGADTGELFF.

The CDR3 DNA reads TGTGCCAGCAGGGCCCGGACAGGGAATGAGCCCCAGCATTTT. Translation gives CASRARTGNEPQHF. The rearrangement joins TRBV2 to TRBJ1-5; 8 nucleotides line up with TRBD1. The trim removed 6 bases at V and 8 bases at J, leaving 9 bases unmatched. Germline V gives CDR1 SNHLY, CDR2 FYNNEI. CDR3 size: 14 residues.

This clone appeared a few times. The chain recombines TRBV28 with TRBJ2-4, with D uncertain. Between the trimmed V and J ends, which lost 6 bases and 7 bases, there was a span of 10 bases. Germline-derived CDR1 and CDR2 are MDHEN and SYDVKM. There are 12 residues in the CDR3. The CDR3: CASSPNWNIQYF. The CDR3, as DNA: TGTGCCAGCAGCCCGAACTGGAACATTCAGTACTTC.

This clone was counted only a few times. The gene calls are TRBV4-1 and TRBJ2-1, with 7 bases matching TRBD1. Trimming removed 3 bases from V and 0 bases from J; junction bases left unmatched: 8. The CDR3 loop spans 17 amino acids. Germline V gene sequence: CDR1 MGHRA, CDR2 YSYEKL. The CDR3 coding sequence is TGCGCCAGCAGCCAGCGCCGGGACAGCGGCTCCTACAATGAGCAGTTCTTC. Translation gives CASSQRRDSGSYNEQFF.

This sequence joins TRBV20-1 and TRBJ2-1, with D unresolved. There are 11 residues in the CDR3. From germline, CDR1 is DFQATT and CDR2 SNEGSKA (reference sequence). V was clipped by 5 bases and J by 8 bases, with 10 bases between them. The CDR3 spells CSAAPVDEQFF. CDR3 nucleotide sequence: TGCAGTGCTGCGCCCGTTGATGAGCAGTTCTTC.

This clone was counted only a few times. The chain carries TRBV18 and TRBJ1-2; D unresolved. V lost 2 bases and J 8 bases, leaving 12 bases between the germline ends. Per germline, CDR1 KGHSH and CDR2 LQKENI. CDR3 length: 13 amino acids. The CDR3 sequence: CASSPTVLYGYTF. CDR3 nucleotides: TGTGCCAGCTCACCAACAGTTCTTTACGGCTACACCTTC.

V and J are TRBV6-5 and TRBJ2-1, with 9 bases lining up with TRBD1. Germline V gene data show CDR1 as MNHEY and CDR2 as SVGAGI. The CDR3 has 16 residues. Trimming cost V 4 bases and J 7 bases; bases outside gene matches: 11. CDR3 nucleotide sequence: TGTGCCAGCAGTTCCTCGGGGACAGGGTCGTTTAATGAGCAGTTCTTC. This encodes CASSSSGTGSFNEQFF.

The chain links TRBV5-4 to TRBJ2-3; D gene uncertain. Germline CDR1 SGHNT, CDR2 YYREEE (reference sequence). The CDR3 is 13 amino acids. V was pared by 1 base and J by 4 bases, with 7 bases between. In nucleotides, the CDR3 is TGTGCCAGCAGCTTGCCCCGGGCAGATACGCAGTATTTT. Amino acid sequence: CASSLPRADTQYF.

The V and J genes are TRBV7-2 and TRBJ2-5; D is uncertain. Germline-derived CDR1 and CDR2 are SGHTA and FQGNSA. CDR3 length: 13 amino acids. The V end lost 1 base, the J end lost 5 bases, and 8 bases lay between the germline ends. CDR3: CASSLDRRETQYF. In DNA, the CDR3 is TGTGCCAGCAGCTTAGACAGACGGGAGACCCAGTACTTC.

This rearrangement joins TRBV7-6 to TRBJ2-6, with a weak D call TRBD1 (5 bases). V lost 5 bases, J lost 0 bases, and 11 bases lay in between. The CDR3 has 16 residues. In germline, CDR1 is SGHVS, CDR2 FNYEAQ. The CDR3 protein is CASSQGAHSGANVLTF. The DNA of the CDR3 is TGTGCCAGCAGCCAAGGGGCACACTCTGGGGCCAACGTCCTGACTTTC.

This rearrangement joins TRBV29-1 to TRBJ2-5, with TRBD1 matching 10 bases. V trimming: 7 bases; J trimming: 5 bases; junction bases outside the gene matches: 4. The CDR3 totals 12 residues. Germline values: CDR1 SQVTM, CDR2 ANQGSEA. The CDR3, as DNA: TGCAGCGCTGGGACAGGGGAGGAGACCCAGTACTTC. Amino acids: CSAGTGEETQYF.

This clone has only a few counts. V gene TRBV21-1 combines with J gene TRBJ2-3; TRBD2 is the table's D call, not checked against the DNA. TRBV21-1 is noted as a pseudogene. The CDR3 spans 20 residues. In DNA form, the CDR3 reads TGTGCCAGCAGCTCCCGAAAGACCCATAGCGGGAGGGCCGCGACAGATACGCAGTATTTT. It encodes CASSSRKTHSGRAATDTQYF.

This clone was picked up a small number of times. This chain uses TRBV4-2 with TRBJ2-7, with D uncertain. The V gene's germline CDR1 is LGHNA and CDR2 YNFKEQ. This CDR3 comprises 15 residues. V was shortened by 0 bases and J by 1 base, with 10 bases between the two germline ends. The DNA for the CDR3 is TGTGCCAGCAGCCAAGAGTCAGGCCCTTCCTACGAGCAGTACTTC. It encodes CASSQESGPSYEQYF.

This clone was counted only a few times. The J gene is TRBJ2-1, the V gene TRBV28; D unresolved. From germline, CDR1 is MDHEN and CDR2 SYDVKM. V lost 7 bases to trimming and J lost 4 bases, with 23 bases between them. This CDR3 is built from 17 residues. CDR3 sequence: CASKNQRRQLQYNEQFF. CDR3 nucleotide sequence: TGTGCCAGCAAAAACCAAAGGCGGCAGCTTCAATACAATGAGCAGTTCTTC.

The chain joins TRBV5-1 to TRBJ2-5, with D uncertain. Germline V gene lookup returns CDR1 SGHRS and CDR2 YFSETQ. The CDR3 has 12 residues. Trimming left V 5 bases short and J 2 bases short, with 7 bases between. The CDR3 DNA reads TGCGCCAGCAGTCGGAGTCAAGAGACCCAGTACTTC. It is translated as CASSRSQETQYF. Full variable domain (missing parts from reference TRBV5-1 and TRBJ2-5): KAGVTQTPRYLIKTRGQQVTLSCSPISGHRSVSWYQQTPGQGLQFLFEYFSETQRNKGNFPGRFSGRQFSNSRSEMNVSTLELGDSALYLCASSRSQETQYFGPGTRLLVL.

This chain joins TRBV9 and TRBJ2-1, with 9 bases identical to TRBD2. Trimming at V came to 3 bases and at J to 9 bases, leaving 7 bases not matched to a gene. Germline assignment: CDR1 SGDLS and CDR2 YYNGEE. The CDR3 is 14 residues long. CDR3 sequence reads: CASSAIAGVSEQFF. The CDR3, as DNA: TGTGCCAGCAGCGCGATAGCGGGAGTTTCTGAGCAGTTCTTC.

In this sample, this clone turned up a few times. This chain connects TRBV28 to TRBJ1-5; TRBD1 is a possible D gene (6 bases). In germline, CDR1 is MDHEN, CDR2 SYDVKM. The CDR3 extends over 14 amino acids. V gave up 2 bases and J gave up 5 bases, with 10 bases separating them. The CDR3: CASSLGTLHQPQHF. Here the CDR3 DNA reads TGTGCCAGCAGTTTAGGGACACTCCATCAGCCCCAGCATTTT.

V gene TRBV5-1 combines with J gene TRBJ2-1, with D possibly matching TRBD2 (5 bases). With 5 bases removed from V and 5 bases from J, the gap between germline ends came to 11 bases. The germline gives CDR1 SGHRS, CDR2 YFSETQ. The CDR3 sequence is 13 residues long. The CDR3 region is CASRSGNNNEQFF. DNA of the CDR3: TGCGCCAGCAGATCCGGGAACAACAATGAGCAGTTCTTC.

This clone was seen only a few times. The chain has TRBV28 and TRBJ1-1; D might be TRBD1 (6 bases). There are 14 residues in the CDR3. Looked up from germline, CDR1 is MDHEN and CDR2 is SYDVKM. The ends were cut back, 5 bases at V and 2 bases at J, with 12 bases in the middle. The CDR3 protein is CASSPGQINTEAFF. The CDR3 DNA sequence: TGTGCCAGCAGTCCGGGACAAATAAACACTGAAGCTTTCTTT.

The chain employs TRBV9 and TRBJ2-3; D unresolved. Germline lookup yields CDR1 SGDLS and CDR2 YYNGEE. The CDR3 contains 14 residues. V lost 0 bases, J lost 0 bases, and 5 bases lay in between. CDR3 in amino acids: CASSVDGSTDTQYF. The CDR3 bases are TGTGCCAGCAGCGTAGACGGGAGCACAGATACGCAGTATTTT. The full variable domain, completed using reference TRBV9 and TRBJ2-3, is DSGVTQTPKHLITATGQRVTLRCSPRSGDLSVYWYQQSLDQGLQFLIQYYNGEERAKGNILERFSAQQFPDLHSELNLSSLELGDSALYFCASSVDGSTDTQYFGPGTRLTVL.